One and the same sample provided the 8 T cell receptor beta chains below, sequenced in a study of regulatory T cells in long-lasting Graves disease. CDR3-region Arm-PCR and iRepertoire HTBI primers produced the TCR beta libraries. TCRdb passed the multiplex PCR reads through MiXCR, listing each CDR3 protein once. This table has 400,000 to 600,000 distinct CDR3 sequences, 20% to 25% appearing once. The time point was: persistent/refractory GD, antithyroid drugs over 5 years with positive TRAb. PBMC RNA served as the TCR library source. The specimen comprised peripheral blood mononuclear cells (PBMCs), sampled when the disease was refractory, from a patient treated with antithyroid drugs. These TCRs come from a female donor with Graves disease.

This clonotype was observed a handful of times. Just one base apart from a much larger clone, this may be a read error. Written as DNA, the CDR3 is TGTGCCAGCAAAGGAATCGGGGGCAATCAGCCCCAGCATTTT. As protein: CASKGIGGNQPQHF. This chain joins TRBV12-3 or TRBV12-4 and TRBJ1-5; D is unresolved. V shed 7 bases and J shed 2 bases, with 12 bases lying between them. CDR3 length equals 14 residues.

This clonotype was seen repeatedly, ten times or more. This chain joins TRBV12-3 or TRBV12-4 and TRBJ1-4, with D unresolved. V lost 3 bases and J 7 bases, leaving 18 bases between the germline ends. This CDR3 comprises 16 residues. CDR3 coding DNA: TGTGCCAGCAGTTTCAAGGGTGGAGCAATGAGTGAAAAACTGTTTTTT. Translated, it gives CASSFKGGAMSEKLFF.

This clonotype was picked up many times. The CDR3 nucleotides are TGTGCCAGCGGCCGGACAGGGGGGAGCCAAGAGACCCAGTACTTC. Encoded protein: CASGRTGGSQETQYF. The genes are TRBV6-1 and TRBJ2-5, with 10 bases matching TRBD1. This CDR3 is 15 amino acids long. The V gene's germline CDR1 is MNHNS and CDR2 SASEGT. The V gene end was trimmed by 8 bases and the J gene end by 1 base; junction bases not matched to a gene: 7.

This clonotype has ten or more counts. The rearrangement uses TRBV11-2 and TRBJ1-3; unclear D gene. Deletions cut 5 bases from V and 0 bases from J, with 8 bases between. Germline V CDR1 and CDR2: SGHAT, FQNNGV. The CDR3 spans 14 residues. The CDR3 DNA sequence: TGTGCCAGCAGCCTACGGAGCTCTGGAAACACCATATATTTT. Translated: CASSLRSSGNTIYF.

This clonotype was seen ten or more times. The gene calls are TRBV27 and TRBJ2-7; a possible D gene is TRBD2 (5 bases). Germline V gene sequence: CDR1 MNHEY, CDR2 SMNVEV (reference sequence). V lost 5 bases, J lost 1 base, and 12 bases lay in between. This CDR3 is built from 14 residues. The CDR3 DNA is TGTGCCAGCAGTCCCCGGCGGAGGTCCTACGAGCAGTACTTC. This gives the protein CASSPRRRSYEQYF.

This clonotype occurred many times. V and J are TRBV28 and TRBJ1-1; D may be TRBD1 (6 bases). With 6 bases removed from V and 4 bases from J, the gap between germline ends came to 15 bases. Germline V gene lookup returns CDR1 MDHEN and CDR2 SYDVKM. The CDR3 sequence is 14 residues long. CDR3 in DNA: TGTGCCAGCAGGAGGGGGGGGAGCGGCACTGAAGCTTTCTTT. It encodes CASRRGGSGTEAFF.

This sequence joins TRBV7-2 and TRBJ2-7; 9 bases map to TRBD1. This CDR3 contains 15 residues. CDR1 and CDR2 from the germline V gene are SGHTA and FQGNSA. V shed 5 bases and J 5 bases; nucleotides not matched to a gene: 10. As DNA, the CDR3 is TGTGCCAGCAGCCTATTTAGGGACAGGGTCAACGAGCAGTACTTC. Encoded protein: CASSLFRDRVNEQYF.

The V gene is TRBV7-9, the J gene TRBJ1-2; tentatively, D is TRBD1 (6 bases). The V gene lost 3 bases and the J gene lost 3 bases, with 17 bases spanning the gap. Germline values: CDR1 SEHNR, CDR2 FQNEAQ (reference sequence). This CDR3 comprises 16 residues. For the CDR3, the DNA is TGTGCCAGCAGCTTGGAGACAGGACTAATTCACTATGGCTACACCTTC. Its protein is CASSLETGLIHYGYTF. Full variable domain (outside the CDR3, taken from reference TRBV7-9 and TRBJ1-2): DTGVSQNPRHKITKRGQNVTFRCDPISEHNRLYWYRQTLGQGPEFLTYFQNEAQLEKSRLLSDRFSAERPKGSFSTLEIQRTEQGDSAMYLCASSLETGLIHYGYTFGSGTRLTVV.